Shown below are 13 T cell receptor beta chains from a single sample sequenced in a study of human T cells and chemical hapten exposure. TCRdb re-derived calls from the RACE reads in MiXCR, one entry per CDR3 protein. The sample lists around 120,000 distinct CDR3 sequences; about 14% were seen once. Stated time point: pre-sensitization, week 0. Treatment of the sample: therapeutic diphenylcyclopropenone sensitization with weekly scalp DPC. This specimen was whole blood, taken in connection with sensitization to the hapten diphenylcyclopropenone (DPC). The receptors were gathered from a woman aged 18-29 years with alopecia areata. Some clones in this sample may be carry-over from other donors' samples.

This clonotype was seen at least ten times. CDR3 in DNA: TGTGCCGTCCGGATGGGCGGCACAGATACGCAGTATTTT. Residues: CAVRMGGTDTQYF. The chain recombines TRBV7-8 with TRBJ2-3; D is ambiguous. In germline, CDR1 is SGHVS, CDR2 FQNEAQ. The germline V and J ends were trimmed by 11 bases and 1 base, with 13 bases remaining between them. The CDR3 contains 13 residues.

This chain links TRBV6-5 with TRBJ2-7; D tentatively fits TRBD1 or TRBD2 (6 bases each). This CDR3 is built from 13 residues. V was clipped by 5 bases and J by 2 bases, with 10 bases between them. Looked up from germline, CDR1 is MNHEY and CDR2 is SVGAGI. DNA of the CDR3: TGTGCCAGCAGTCAGGGGAGGCCCTACGAGCAGTACTTC. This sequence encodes CASSQGRPYEQYF.

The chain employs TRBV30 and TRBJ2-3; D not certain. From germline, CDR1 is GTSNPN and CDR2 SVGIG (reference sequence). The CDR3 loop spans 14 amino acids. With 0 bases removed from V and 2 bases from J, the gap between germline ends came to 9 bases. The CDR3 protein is CAWSVLRNTDTQYF. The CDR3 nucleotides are TGTGCCTGGAGTGTCTTAAGAAACACAGATACGCAGTATTTT.

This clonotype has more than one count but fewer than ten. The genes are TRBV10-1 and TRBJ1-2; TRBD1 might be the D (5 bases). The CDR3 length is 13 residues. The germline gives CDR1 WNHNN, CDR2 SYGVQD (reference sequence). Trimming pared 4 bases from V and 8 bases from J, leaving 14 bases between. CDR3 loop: CASSARQGGGYTF. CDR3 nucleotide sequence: TGCGCCAGCAGTGCGCGCCAGGGTGGCGGCTACACCTTC.

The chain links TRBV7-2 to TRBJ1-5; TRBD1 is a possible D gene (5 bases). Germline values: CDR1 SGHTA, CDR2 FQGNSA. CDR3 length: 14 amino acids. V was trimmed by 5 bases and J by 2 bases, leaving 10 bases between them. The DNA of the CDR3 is TGTGCCAGCAGCCCCGCGGGGGGCAATCAGCCCCAGCATTTT. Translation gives CASSPAGGNQPQHF.

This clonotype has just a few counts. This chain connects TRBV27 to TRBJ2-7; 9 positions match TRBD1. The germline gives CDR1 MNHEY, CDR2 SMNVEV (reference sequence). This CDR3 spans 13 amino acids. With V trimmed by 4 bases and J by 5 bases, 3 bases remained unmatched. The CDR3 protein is CASSSGTGNEQYF. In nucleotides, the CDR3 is TGTGCCAGCAGTTCTGGGACAGGGAACGAGCAGTACTTC.

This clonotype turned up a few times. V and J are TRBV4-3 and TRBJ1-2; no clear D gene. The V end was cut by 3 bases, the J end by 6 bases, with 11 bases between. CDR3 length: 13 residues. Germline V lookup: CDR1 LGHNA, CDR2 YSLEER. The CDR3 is CASSQEGSHGYTF. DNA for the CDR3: TGCGCCAGCAGCCAGGAAGGGTCTCATGGCTACACCTTC.

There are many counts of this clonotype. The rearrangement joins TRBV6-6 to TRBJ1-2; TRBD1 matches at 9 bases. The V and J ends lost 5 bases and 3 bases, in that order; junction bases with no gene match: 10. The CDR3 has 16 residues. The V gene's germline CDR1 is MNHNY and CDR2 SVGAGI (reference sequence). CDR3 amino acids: CASSHGTGFSDYGYTF. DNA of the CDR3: TGTGCCAGCAGTCACGGGACAGGGTTTTCTGACTATGGCTACACCTTC.

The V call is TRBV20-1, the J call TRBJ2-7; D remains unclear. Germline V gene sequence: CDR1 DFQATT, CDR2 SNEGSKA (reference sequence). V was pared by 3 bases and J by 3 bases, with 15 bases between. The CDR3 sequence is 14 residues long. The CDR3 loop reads CSASFFGPNYEQYF. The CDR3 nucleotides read TGCAGTGCTAGCTTTTTCGGGCCCAACTACGAGCAGTACTTC.

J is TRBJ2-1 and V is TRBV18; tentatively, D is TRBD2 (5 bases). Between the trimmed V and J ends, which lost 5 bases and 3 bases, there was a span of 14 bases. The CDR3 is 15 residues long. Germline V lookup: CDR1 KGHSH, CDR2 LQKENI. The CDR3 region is CASSAQPGFYNEQFF. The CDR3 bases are TGTGCCAGCTCAGCACAACCGGGATTCTACAATGAGCAGTTCTTC.

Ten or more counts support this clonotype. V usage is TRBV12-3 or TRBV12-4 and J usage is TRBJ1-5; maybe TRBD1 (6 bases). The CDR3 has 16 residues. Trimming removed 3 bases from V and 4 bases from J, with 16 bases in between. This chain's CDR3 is CASSFGGGLLNQPQHF. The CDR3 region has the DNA TGTGCCAGCAGTTTTGGGGGGGGGCTCCTAAATCAGCCCCAGCATTTT.

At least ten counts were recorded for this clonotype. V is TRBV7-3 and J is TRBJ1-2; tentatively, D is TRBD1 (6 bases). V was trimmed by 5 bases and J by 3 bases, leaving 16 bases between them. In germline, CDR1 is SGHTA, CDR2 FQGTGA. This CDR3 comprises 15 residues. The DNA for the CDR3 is TGTGCCAGCAGCGTAGGTGGCGGGGGCTACTATGGCTACACCTTC. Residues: CASSVGGGGYYGYTF. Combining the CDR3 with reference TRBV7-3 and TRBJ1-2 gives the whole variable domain GAGVSQTPSNKVTEKGKYVELRCDPISGHTALYWYRQSLGQGPEFLIYFQGTGAADDSGLPNDRFFAVRPEGSVSTLKIQRTERGDSAVYLCASSVGGGGYYGYTFGSGTRLTVV.

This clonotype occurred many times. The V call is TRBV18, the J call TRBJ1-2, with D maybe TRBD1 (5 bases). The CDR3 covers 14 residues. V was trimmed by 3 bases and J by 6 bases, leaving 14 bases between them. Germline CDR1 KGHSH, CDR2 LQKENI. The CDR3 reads CASSPVGQGDGYTF. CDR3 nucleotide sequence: TGTGCCAGCTCACCGGTTGGGCAGGGAGATGGCTACACCTTC.